This T cell receptor (beta chain) was identified during a study of cytomegalovirus exposure and HLA in healthy donors (dated 2017 in TCRdb). For the study in its entirety: An earlier analysis of a few hundred of the donors reported about 300 Gb of sequence data and 95 million to 140 million unique TCR beta sequences obtained from some 170 million T cells. Because of strong linkage in the cohort, roughly five DR-DQ haplotypes were treated as single units for association and clustering. Roughly 300 gigabases of sequencing data and tens of millions of unique TCR sequences were included in an early release covering about 600 HLA-typed donors. Donor age, sex, ethnicity and CMV serostatus were collected together with the repertoire data. On average, roughly 240,000 unique TCR beta nucleotide sequences were sequenced per donor among some 430 genotyped donors of the cohort, with roughly 18% of those sequences being non-productive. High-throughput TCR immunosequencing, statistical association of individual TCRs with disease status, and machine learning were combined to predict cytomegalovirus infection status. Rather than using new phenotypic data, the later analysis identified candidate immune exposures from TCR beta sequences and from how often those sequences occurred across donors. The study used immunosequencing to profile the T cell repertoires of approximately 690 subjects and linked those repertoires to cytomegalovirus serostatus. Every discovery cohort repertoire had been produced on one sequencing platform. In a later genetic analysis, genome-wide SNP genotypes for about 55% of the 666 donors were used, and that subset was treated as a discovery cohort. The number of typed donors differed by locus: about 629-640 for A, B, C, DRB1 and DQB1; some 500 for DQA1; 606 for DPA1; and some 470 for DPB1. Both class I and class II loci were covered by HLA typing, at four-digit resolution. The study aimed to test whether cataloging public T cell receptors could reveal signatures of past pathogen exposure. Among the roughly 380 genotyped donors, approximately 81% belonged to the genetic ancestry cluster associated with self-reported Caucasian donors. A later analysis re-analyzed previously published TCR beta repertoires from 660 or so donors and added high-resolution HLA genotyping to study TCR occurrence patterns. To decide whether each TCR beta V gene segment behaved as functional or pseudogenic, an earlier analysis of some 600 of the donors relied on high-throughput TCR beta sequencing. In addition to the first cohort of 650 to 800 subjects, a separate validation cohort of 120 different subjects was used. Broader findings and caveats from the paper: A later genetic analysis reported fewer N-insertions in productive TCRs among donors in an Asian-associated ancestry cluster than the roughly 640-donor mean. Most TCR sequences were seen in very few donors, while some public TCRs were found in many individuals. Some IMGT-functional V segments, including TRBV6-2 and TRBV6-3, could not be told apart with the 87-base-pair reads, so those segments were excluded. A group of highly shared sequence variants was considered likely to be a technical artifact of the sequencing pipeline. V-gene and J-gene trimming of TCR beta chains was associated with a missense DCLRE1C variant in a later genetic analysis, and the association was replicated in an independent cohort. Because HLA typing was unavailable for some donors at each locus, only the typed subset was used in association tests. In a later analysis, HLA-associated TCR beta chains showed more clonal expansion and lower generation probabilities than non-associated chains that were equally common. When HLA alleles, especially DR and DQ, strongly co-occurred, attributing TCR associations to individual alleles was difficult. Specific HLA alleles were associated with over 15,000 TCR beta sequences at a false discovery rate of 0.05 in a later analysis. According to a later analysis, most CMV-associated TCR beta chains appeared to be HLA-restricted, and the HLA associations seemed to be driven largely by CMV exposure. The study listed 150 to 200 TCR beta chains as associated with cytomegalovirus. Broadly in line with IMGT annotations, most TCR beta V segments showed up in productive rearrangements about 87% or about 30% of the time in an earlier analysis of around 600 of the donors. In this cohort, only TCR beta chains were sequenced, and detectable features were limited by the absence of alpha or paired-chain data. A few of the identified cytomegalovirus-associated TCR beta chains were confirmed in vitro to be specific for cytomegalovirus antigens. Fewer than 20 rarely observed V segments, including chromosome 9 orphons, were excluded from the earlier analysis of several hundred of the donors because counts were too low. According to a later analysis, parvovirus B19, influenza, CMV and Epstein-Barr virus appeared linked to several top co-occurrence clusters. Immune exposure information for the cohort was limited to CMV serostatus. Roughly uniform sequencing depth across donors was assumed in presence/absence analyses, although this assumption may not hold. Correlated functional status among segregating V segments might reflect linkage disequilibrium, but an unknown experimental factor could not be ruled out. According to a later analysis, TCR association rates differed among HLA loci, with DRB1 alleles showing the most associated TCRs and HLA-C alleles showing the fewest. A further reported finding was that TCR beta sequences accurately predicted the HLA-A and HLA-B alleles for most subjects in the first cohort. It was suggested by the authors that the approach could potentially be generalized to other disease states and immunological phenotypes. The classifier was reported to diagnose cytomegalovirus status with high specificity and sensitivity in both the original cohort and the validation cohort.

Library method: the immunoSEQ multiplex PCR assay. For the multiplex PCR, a mixture combining 60 forward primers for TCR Vbeta segments and 13 reverse primers for TCR Jbeta segments was used. Amplification of the CDR3 region of rearranged TCR beta genes was performed with a multiplex PCR assay on genomic DNA. On the Illumina HiSeq System, the amplified TCR beta libraries were sequenced as 87-base-pair reads. The study's processing was this. In a later analysis, some 80 million unique TCR beta chains were counted across the 666 repertoires, and around 10 million of these chains were shared by at least two donors. A nearest-neighbor algorithm error-corrected the raw reads and collapsed the reads into unique sequences, merging closely related sequences to remove PCR and sequencing errors. V, D and J gene segments were assigned by aligning CDR3 sequences to IMGT reference sequences. For a sequence to be retained, a match of at least six nucleotides to both a V gene segment and a J gene segment was required. A rearrangement counted as productive if the CDR3 had no stop codons and remained in frame with V and J, and every other rearrangement counted as non-productive. CDR3 was defined according to IMGT convention as the region running from the second conserved V-encoded cysteine to the conserved J-encoded phenylalanine. The earlier analysis of more than 450 of the donors excluded sequences that lacked an unambiguous match to a single V gene segment. An earlier analysis of some 610 of the donors called V segments functional above 56.7% productive rearrangements and segregating when the between-donor standard deviation exceeded 5%. A statistical classification framework was built to diagnose cytomegalovirus status from the catalog of TCR beta chain sequences. A later analysis assigned V and J genes by comparing TCR nucleotide sequences with IMGT/GENE-DB human TR gene sequences. A later analysis assigned CDR3 sequences and most-parsimonious VDJ recombination scenarios with the TCRdist pipeline. A later analysis defined each TCR beta chain by its CDR3 amino acid sequence plus V-gene family, and excluded reads lacking a unique V-gene family. In a later analysis, fewer than 600 highly shared, low-generation-probability nucleotide sequences were removed to address suspected cross-contamination and a sequencing artifact. In a later analysis, a clonal expansion index for each public chain was calculated from normalized within-repertoire ranks of inferred template counts. In a later analysis, generation probabilities were computed using a VDJ recombination model fitted to out-of-frame rearrangements, and the results were checked against IGoR. Hypergeometric tests were used in a later analysis to score TCR-TCR, TCR-HLA and TCR-CMV co-occurrence, with a repertoire-size bias correction applied to the TCR pairs. False discovery rates were estimated in a later analysis by permuting HLA or CMV assignments 20 times. In a later analysis, co-occurring TCRs were grouped using DBSCAN, with TCRdist sequence similarity added in when clustering inside HLA-allele-positive subsets. For co-occurrence clustering, repertoires with fewer than 30,000 or more than 120,000 public chains were excluded, along with five or six repertoires with anomalous nucleotide sharing. In its TCRdb copy, this immuneACCESS table keeps in-frame sequences only and misses some clones. Where compared with another copy, unresolved V genes explain less than half of these, and the others have no known cause. V, J and clone size were drawn from that table, and D and trimming were deduced from the DNA. Here the sample has 200,000 to 250,000 clones; more than 60% occur a single time. In total, the top ten clones hold less than 2% of the sample.

This clone was counted once. Its antigen specificity is not known. Base qualities are missing; no much larger clone stands one base away. Inclusive of the bounding cysteine and phenylalanine, the CDR3 is 13 residues long. CDR3 DNA only is kept here, 39 bases in frame from base 1. CDR1 and CDR2 (SQVTM, ANQGSEA) derive from the germline V gene. Trimming removed 4 bases from V and 7 bases from J; the gene matches leave 4 bases unexplained. In total, approximately 700 healthy bone marrow donors made up the cohort. Cohort members were all nominally healthy when sampled, although unrecorded immune exposures were likely present. The donor tested CMV seronegative, placing the donor among the 350 or so seronegative members of the cohort. A peripheral blood sample was collected from each donor, and TCR beta sequencing was performed on peripheral blood mononuclear cells. The Qiagen DNeasy Blood Extraction Kit was used to extract genomic DNA from the blood cell samples.

This sequence uses TRBV29-1 and TRBJ1-2; 12 junctional bases match TRBD1. This TCR was sampled from a woman aged 25 to 39 in good health and CMV-seronegative. The sequenced sample consisted of PBMCs. The CDR3 protein: CSVGGQGAGGYTF. The DNA reads as follows: TGCAGCGTTGGGGGACAGGGGGCGGGTGGCTACACCTTC. With the rest looked up from the reference TRBV29-1 and TRBJ1-2 genes rather than sequenced, the full variable domain is SAVISQKPSRDICQRGTSLTIQCQVDSQVTMMFWYRQQPGQSLTLIATANQGSEATYESGFVIDKFPISRPNLTFSTLTVSNMSPEDSSIYLCSVGGQGAGGYTFGSGTRLTVV.